Shown below are 26 T cell receptor beta chains from a single sample sequenced in a study of neurological immune-mediated disorders. Each CDR3 protein gets one entry after TCRdb re-called the 5' RACE reads with MiXCR. The profile shows over 60,000 distinct CDR3 sequences, about 5% of them singletons. The sequenced sample consisted of PBMCs. These receptors were obtained from an older woman with multiple sclerosis.

This clonotype was recorded many times. The rearrangement links TRBV7-2 to TRBJ2-5; D gene unclear. V lost 2 bases, J lost 2 bases, and 21 bases lay in between. This CDR3 is 18 amino acids long. Germline V gene data show CDR1 as SGHTA and CDR2 as FQGNSA. As DNA, the CDR3 is TGTGCCAGCAGCTTACTCCCCAGCTCGGGCTCGTCTCAAGAGACCCAGTACTTC. It codes for CASSLLPSSGSSQETQYF.

This clonotype was counted many times. J is TRBJ1-1 and V is TRBV5-1; 8 positions match TRBD1. This CDR3 region has 14 residues. CDR1 is SGHRS, CDR2 YFSETQ, per germline. Trimming took 1 base from V and 6 from J; bases not matched to a gene: 5. In DNA, the CDR3 is TGCGCCAGCAGCTTGAGGCAGGGGGCTGCTGAAGCTTTCTTT. It yields the protein CASSLRQGAAEAFF. The variable domain in full, with the rest retrieved from reference TRBV5-1 and TRBJ1-1, is KAGVTQTPRYLIKTRGQQVTLSCSPISGHRSVSWYQQTPGQGLQFLFEYFSETQRNKGNFPGRFSGRQFSNSRSEMNVSTLELGDSALYLCASSLRQGAAEAFFGQGTRLTVV.

This clonotype was recorded at least ten times. This chain joins TRBV5-1 and TRBJ1-1; 7 nucleotides align to TRBD1. V lost 5 bases to trimming and J lost 4 bases; unmatched junction nucleotides: 5. This CDR3 has 13 residues. CDR1 is SGHRS, CDR2 YFSETQ, per germline. CDR3 nucleotide sequence: TGCGCCAGCAGGACAGGGCCGGGCACTGAAGCTTTCTTT. Translated, it gives CASRTGPGTEAFF.

This clonotype has a handful of counts. A read error may be the cause here, since a much bigger clone is one base away. The rearrangement joins TRBV12-3 or TRBV12-4 to TRBJ1-4; D is unresolved. The CDR3 loop spans 15 amino acids. V was pared by 7 bases and J by 3 bases, with 15 bases between. CDR3 sequence reads: CASNPRGEPNEKLFF. DNA of the CDR3: TGTGCCAGCAATCCCCGCGGAGAACCTAATGAAAAACTGTTTTTT.

This chain uses TRBV5-6 with TRBJ1-3; D gene ambiguous. The CDR3 is 15 residues long. Per the germline V gene, CDR1 is SGHDT and CDR2 is YYEEEE. Trimming took off 3 bases at V and 3 bases at J, with 13 bases between the two ends. The CDR3, as DNA: TGTGCCAGCAGCTCACTATGGACCGGTGGAAACACCATATATTTT. Protein sequence: CASSSLWTGGNTIYF.

This clonotype was detected many times. V and J are TRBV6-5 and TRBJ2-5; the match to TRBD2 covers 9 bases. The germline V gene has CDR1 MNHEY and CDR2 SVGAGI. V shed 2 bases and J 3 bases; nucleotides not matched to a gene: 16. This CDR3 is built from 19 residues. CDR3 region: CASSYRVLGLATVKETQYF. CDR3 sequence (DNA): TGTGCCAGCAGTTACCGGGTACTGGGACTAGCAACTGTAAAAGAGACCCAGTACTTC.

The table lists this clonotype with many counts. This chain uses TRBV20-1 with TRBJ2-1; 8 bases fit TRBD2. The germline V gene has CDR1 DFQATT and CDR2 SNEGSKA (reference sequence). This CDR3 has 14 residues. The V and J ends lost 6 bases and 2 bases, in that order; junction bases with no gene match: 6. The DNA of the CDR3 is TGCAGTGCGGGACCGGGACTAGCCTACAATGAGCAGTTCTTC. It is translated as CSAGPGLAYNEQFF.

This clonotype occurred many times. The chain carries TRBV3-1 and TRBJ2-7, with D unclear. The CDR3 totals 14 residues. Germline V CDR1 and CDR2: LGHDT, YNNKEL (reference sequence). V was trimmed by 1 base and J by 2 bases, leaving 9 bases between them. Here the CDR3 DNA reads TGTGCCAGCAGCCAAGCATCACTGGCCTACGAGCAGTACTTC. Its protein product is CASSQASLAYEQYF.

This clonotype was picked up many times. J is TRBJ1-2 and V is TRBV29-1; the D is unclear. Trimming removed 3 bases at V and 6 bases at J, with 5 bases between. The length of the CDR3 is 10 residues. Germline CDR1 and CDR2: SQVTM and ANQGSEA. Here the CDR3 DNA reads TGCAGCGTTGACGCAAATGGCTACACCTTC. Protein: CSVDANGYTF.

In this sample, this clonotype turned up a few times. J is TRBJ2-5 and V is TRBV7-2; 7 bases line up with TRBD1. In germline, CDR1 is SGHTA, CDR2 FQGNSA. V dropped 1 base and J dropped 4; count of bases not matched to a gene: 3. The CDR3 is made up of 14 amino acids. The CDR3 loop reads CASSLEQGIETQYF. CDR3 DNA: TGTGCCAGCAGCTTAGAACAGGGGATAGAGACCCAGTACTTC. Looking up the rest from reference TRBV7-2 and TRBJ2-5 gives the full variable domain: GAGVSQSPSNKVTEKGKDVELRCDPISGHTALYWYRQSLGQGLEFLIYFQGNSAPDKSGLPSDRFSAERTGGSVSTLTIQRTQQEDSAVYLCASSLEQGIETQYFGPGTRLLVL.

This chain uses TRBV29-1 with TRBJ2-7; D is possibly TRBD2 (6 bases). V was shortened by 2 bases and J by 5 bases, with 10 bases between the two germline ends. The CDR3 sequence is 12 residues long. Germline V CDR1 and CDR2: SQVTM, ANQGSEA. CDR3 region: CSVEQGGNEQYF. The CDR3 nucleotides are TGCAGCGTTGAACAGGGCGGGAACGAGCAGTACTTC.

The table lists this clonotype with many counts. The V and J genes are TRBV21-1 and TRBJ2-7; the D call of TRBD2 is as the table states it, not checked on the DNA. TRBV21-1 is given as a pseudogene. The CDR3 runs 13 residues. The CDR3 DNA reads as TGTGCCAGCAGGGAGGTATGGGGTAACGAGCAGTACTTC. It is translated as CASREVWGNEQYF.

The chain couples TRBV18 to TRBJ1-2; no reliable D call. In germline, CDR1 is KGHSH, CDR2 LQKENI. CDR3 length equals 15 residues. The ends were cut back, 0 bases at V and 6 bases at J, with 14 bases in the middle. CDR3 loop: CASSPPGLDLNGYTF. DNA of the CDR3: TGTGCCAGCTCACCACCCGGCCTGGATTTAAATGGCTACACCTTC.

This clonotype was detected ten times or more. This chain joins TRBV9 and TRBJ2-7; weak D call: TRBD2 (5 bases). Germline V gives CDR1 SGDLS, CDR2 YYNGEE. Trimming removed 4 bases from V and 2 bases from J, with 16 bases in between. The CDR3 is 15 amino acids. Here the CDR3 reads CASSLALGPAYEQYF. CDR3 DNA: TGTGCCAGCAGCTTAGCGCTCGGCCCTGCCTACGAGCAGTACTTC.

This clonotype was detected ten times or more. V usage is TRBV7-2 and J usage is TRBJ2-7; D is possibly TRBD1 (6 bases). Trimming took off 2 bases at V and 3 bases at J, with 8 bases between the two ends. This CDR3 spans 13 amino acids. Germline-derived CDR1 and CDR2 are SGHTA and FQGNSA. Here the CDR3 reads CASSLQQGYEQYF. The CDR3 region has the DNA TGTGCCAGCAGCTTACAACAGGGCTACGAGCAGTACTTC.

The genes are TRBV20-1 and TRBJ2-7, with TRBD2 identical over 11 bases. This CDR3 spans 16 amino acids. The germline gives CDR1 DFQATT, CDR2 SNEGSKA (reference sequence). Losses at the gene ends were 3 bases for V and 5 bases for J; bases not matched to a gene: 12. CDR3: CSASLLAGVGADEQYF. As DNA, the CDR3 is TGCAGTGCTAGTTTACTAGCGGGGGTCGGAGCCGACGAGCAGTACTTC.

This clonotype occurred many times. The gene calls are TRBV4-3 and TRBJ2-5; D is unclear. The V gene lost 0 bases and the J gene lost 5 bases, with 7 bases spanning the gap. The CDR3 sequence is 13 residues long. The germline gives CDR1 LGHNA, CDR2 YSLEER. In DNA, the CDR3 is TGCGCCAGCAGCCAAGATTGGTGGGAGACCCAGTACTTC. Its translation: CASSQDWWETQYF.

This clonotype was recorded at least ten times. The CDR3 DNA is TGCAGTGCTAGATGGGGGACGGGATCTAGCACAGATACGCAGTATTTT. This gives the protein CSARWGTGSSTDTQYF. The chain is built from TRBV20-1 and TRBJ2-3; D possibly matches TRBD1 or TRBD2 (5 bases each). In germline, CDR1 is DFQATT, CDR2 SNEGSKA (reference sequence). Trimming took off 2 bases at V and 0 bases at J, with 15 bases between the two ends. This CDR3 spans 16 amino acids.

This clonotype was detected many times. In DNA, the CDR3 is TGTGCCTGGAGTGCCGGACTCCAGAACACTGAAGCTTTCTTT. Residues: CAWSAGLQNTEAFF. V and J are TRBV30 and TRBJ1-1, with D unresolved. V was trimmed by 1 base and J by 1 base, leaving 10 bases between them. The CDR3 covers 14 residues. CDR1 GTSNPN and CDR2 SVGIG come from the germline V gene (reference sequence).

This clonotype was picked up many times. The chain recombines TRBV9 with TRBJ2-1; the D gene could be TRBD1 or TRBD2 (6 bases each). V dropped 2 bases and J dropped 0 bases, with 12 bases sitting between them. This CDR3 region has 16 residues. Germline lookup yields CDR1 SGDLS and CDR2 YYNGEE. The CDR3 nucleotides read TGTGCCAGCAGCGTTGGGGGGCCCCACTCCTACAATGAGCAGTTCTTC. Its protein product is CASSVGGPHSYNEQFF.

In this sample, this clonotype turned up many times. The chain recombines TRBV9 with TRBJ2-6; tentative D call: TRBD2 (5 bases). V dropped 2 bases and J dropped 0 bases, with 6 bases sitting between them. The CDR3 runs to 15 residues. Germline V gene lookup returns CDR1 SGDLS and CDR2 YYNGEE. The CDR3 sequence is CASSVEGSGANVLTF. The CDR3 nucleotides are TGTGCCAGCAGCGTCGAGGGCTCTGGGGCCAACGTCCTGACTTTC.

This clonotype was counted ten times or more. The rearrangement uses TRBV27 and TRBJ2-7; TRBD1 matches 8 bases. The CDR3 consists of 11 residues. The junction had 3 bases not matched to a gene; V was cut back by 10 bases and J by 4 bases. The germline CDR1 and CDR2 sequences are MNHEY and SMNVEV (reference sequence). CDR3 sequence: CAIGQGYEQYF. The CDR3 DNA follows: TGTGCCATCGGACAGGGATACGAGCAGTACTTC.

This clonotype appeared a few times. The V and J genes are TRBV20-1 and TRBJ2-1, with 12 bases fitting TRBD2. The CDR3 sequence is 18 residues long. With V trimmed by 3 bases and J by 1 base, 10 bases remained unmatched. Germline CDR1 DFQATT, CDR2 SNEGSKA (reference sequence). The chain's CDR3 is CSASEASGRVGSYNEQFF. The CDR3 DNA reads as TGCAGTGCTAGTGAGGCTAGCGGGAGGGTTGGTTCCTACAATGAGCAGTTCTTC.

This clonotype was counted ten times or more. CDR3 amino acids: CASSYQGVTEAFF. DNA of the CDR3: TGCGCCAGCAGTTACCAGGGGGTAACTGAAGCTTTCTTT. This chain joins TRBV4-1 and TRBJ1-1, with 7 bases aligning to TRBD1. Trimming took 6 bases from V and 5 from J; bases not matched to a gene: 6. The CDR3 has 13 amino acids. Germline CDR1 and CDR2: MGHRA and YSYEKL.

In its sample, this clonotype was seen many times. CDR3 DNA sequence: TGTGCCAGCAAGGGAACAGCTTCCAATCAGCCCCAGCATTTT. Amino acids: CASKGTASNQPQHF. The gene calls are TRBV27 and TRBJ1-5; the D is unclear. V lost 7 bases to trimming and J lost 3 bases, with 13 bases between them. The CDR3 covers 14 residues. CDR1 and CDR2 from the germline V gene are MNHEY and SMNVEV (reference sequence).

There are many counts of this clonotype. The chain couples TRBV10-3 to TRBJ2-1; TRBD1 aligns across 10 bases. V shed 4 bases, J shed 6 bases, and the junction held 3 bases outside the gene matches. The CDR3 spans 14 residues. CDR1 is ENHRY and CDR2 is SYGVKD in the germline V gene. DNA of the CDR3: TGTGCCATCAGTGGACAGGGGGCGAGCAATGAGCAGTTCTTC. It is translated as CAISGQGASNEQFF.